A single sample is the source of the 2 T cell receptor beta chains below, sequenced in a study of post-analysis software for immune sequencing data. Broader study findings: Relative to controls, patients had five TRBV segments at higher frequency, with TRBV5-6, TRBV5-1 and TRBV20-1 among these.

Presence of unique molecular identifiers characterized the TCR beta cDNA libraries. MiXCR, run by TCRdb on the PCR reads, gives a single entry per CDR3 protein. There are roughly 600,000 distinct CDR3 sequences in the sample; about 40% occur only once, and about 1.8% lies in the top ten. These TCRs are of unknown antigen specificity. The sample taken for sequencing was blood. The source is a girl aged 10 to 17 with multiple sclerosis.

The gene calls are TRBV12-3 or TRBV12-4 and TRBJ1-1, with D uncertain. This CDR3 contains 13 residues. The V end was cut by 4 bases, the J end by 8 bases, with 14 bases between. The CDR3 sequence: CASSSSPLLEAFF. The CDR3 DNA reads as TGTGCCAGCAGTTCGTCTCCACTGCTGGAAGCTTTCTTT.

This clonotype was counted a single time. The chain uses TRBV2 and TRBJ2-1; the match to TRBD2 covers 10 bases. After removal of 6 bases from V and 7 bases from J, the junction contained 15 bases not matched to a gene. This CDR3 is built from 17 residues. Germline V gene data show CDR1 as SNHLY and CDR2 as FYNNEI. The CDR3 sequence is CASRPGLAAFKGNEQFF. The CDR3 nucleotides read TGTGCCAGCAGACCCGGACTAGCGGCCTTTAAGGGGAATGAGCAGTTCTTC.